Sequencing of this T cell receptor beta chain was carried out in a study of T cells after yellow fever vaccination. This clonotype has more than one count but fewer than ten. A single record per CDR3 protein comes from TCRdb applying MiXCR to the 5' RACE reads. The sample lists approximately 510,000 distinct CDR3 sequences, roughly a fifth occurring once. The sequence derives from a man younger than 35 who received the YFV17D yellow fever vaccine. The specimen comprised PBMCs, sampled roughly 20 days after the first yellow fever vaccination.

CDR3: CASSPIGGGYYGYTF. The CDR3 nucleotides read TGTGCCAGCAGCCCTATCGGGGGCGGATACTATGGCTACACCTTC. The rearrangement links TRBV7-3 to TRBJ1-2, with D tentatively TRBD1 (6 bases). This CDR3 has 15 residues. Per germline, CDR1 SGHTA and CDR2 FQGTGA. The germline V and J ends were trimmed by 5 bases and 3 bases, with 16 bases remaining between them.